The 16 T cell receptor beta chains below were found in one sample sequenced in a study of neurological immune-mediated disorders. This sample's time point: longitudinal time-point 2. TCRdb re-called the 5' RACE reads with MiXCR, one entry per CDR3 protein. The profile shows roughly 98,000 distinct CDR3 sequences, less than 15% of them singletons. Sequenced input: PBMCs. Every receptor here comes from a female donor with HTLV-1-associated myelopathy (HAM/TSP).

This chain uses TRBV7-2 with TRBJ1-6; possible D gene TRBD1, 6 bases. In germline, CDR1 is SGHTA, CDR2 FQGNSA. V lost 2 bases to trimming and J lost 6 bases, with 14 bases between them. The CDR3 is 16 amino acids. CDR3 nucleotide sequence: TGTGCCAGCAGCTTAAGTCTGCAGGGGAGTAATTCACCCCTCCACTTT. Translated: CASSLSLQGSNSPLHF.

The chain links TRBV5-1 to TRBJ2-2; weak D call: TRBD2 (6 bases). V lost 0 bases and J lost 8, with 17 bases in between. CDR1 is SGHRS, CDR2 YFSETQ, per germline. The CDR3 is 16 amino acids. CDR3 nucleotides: TGCGCCAGCAGCTTGGGTACGGGGAGGACCTCTGGGGAGCTGTTTTTT. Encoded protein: CASSLGTGRTSGELFF.

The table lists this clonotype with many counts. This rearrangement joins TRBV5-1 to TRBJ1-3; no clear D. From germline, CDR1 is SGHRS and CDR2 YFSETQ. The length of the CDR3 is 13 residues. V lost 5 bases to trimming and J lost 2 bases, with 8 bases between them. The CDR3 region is CASRPPTGNTIYF. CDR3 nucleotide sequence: TGCGCCAGCAGACCTCCTACTGGAAACACCATATATTTT.

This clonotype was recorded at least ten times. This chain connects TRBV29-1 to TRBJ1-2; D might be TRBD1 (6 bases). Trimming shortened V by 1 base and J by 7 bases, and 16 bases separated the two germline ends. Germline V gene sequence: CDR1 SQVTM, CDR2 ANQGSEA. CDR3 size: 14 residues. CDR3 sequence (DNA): TGCAGCGTTGAAGTCACTGTTCGAGGGGGTGGCTACACCTTC. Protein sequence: CSVEVTVRGGGYTF.

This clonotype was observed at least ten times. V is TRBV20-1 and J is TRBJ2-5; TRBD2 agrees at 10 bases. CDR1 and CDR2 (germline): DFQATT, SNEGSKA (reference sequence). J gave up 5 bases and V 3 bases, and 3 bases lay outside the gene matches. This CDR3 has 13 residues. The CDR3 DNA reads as TGCAGTGCTAGGACTAGCGGGCGGGAGACCCAGTACTTC. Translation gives CSARTSGRETQYF.

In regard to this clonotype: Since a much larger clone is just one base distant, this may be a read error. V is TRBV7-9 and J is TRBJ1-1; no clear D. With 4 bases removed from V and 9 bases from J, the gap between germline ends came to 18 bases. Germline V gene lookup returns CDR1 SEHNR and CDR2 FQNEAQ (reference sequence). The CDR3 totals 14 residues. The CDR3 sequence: CASSSSPLTAQAFF. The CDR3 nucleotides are TGTGCCAGCAGCTCAAGTCCACTGACGGCTCAAGCTTTCTTT.

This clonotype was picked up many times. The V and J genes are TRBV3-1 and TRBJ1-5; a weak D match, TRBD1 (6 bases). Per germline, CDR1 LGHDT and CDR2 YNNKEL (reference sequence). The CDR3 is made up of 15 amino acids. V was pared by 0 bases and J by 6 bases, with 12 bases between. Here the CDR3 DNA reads TGTGCCAGCAGCCAAGAAACAGGGTCAAGTCAGCCCCAGCATTTT. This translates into CASSQETGSSQPQHF.

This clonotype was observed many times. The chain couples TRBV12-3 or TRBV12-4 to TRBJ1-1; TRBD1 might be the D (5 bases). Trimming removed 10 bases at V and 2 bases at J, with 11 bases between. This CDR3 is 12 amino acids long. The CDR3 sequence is CATGGYNTEAFF. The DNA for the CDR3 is TGTGCCACCGGGGGGTACAACACTGAAGCTTTCTTT.

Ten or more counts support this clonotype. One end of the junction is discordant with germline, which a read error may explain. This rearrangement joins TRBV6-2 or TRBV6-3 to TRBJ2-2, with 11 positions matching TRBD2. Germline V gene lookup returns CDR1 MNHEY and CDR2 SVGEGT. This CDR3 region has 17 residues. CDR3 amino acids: CASSYYLAGGDTGELFF. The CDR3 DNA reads TGTGCCAGCAGCTACTACCTAGCGGGGGGAGACACCGGGGAGCTGTTTTTT.

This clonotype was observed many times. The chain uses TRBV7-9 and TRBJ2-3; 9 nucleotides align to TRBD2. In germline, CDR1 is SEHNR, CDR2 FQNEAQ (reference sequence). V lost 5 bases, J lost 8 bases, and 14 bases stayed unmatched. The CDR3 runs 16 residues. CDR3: CASSQPGTSLRSTQYF. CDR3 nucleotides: TGTGCCAGCAGCCAACCCGGGACTAGCCTACGAAGTACGCAGTATTTT.

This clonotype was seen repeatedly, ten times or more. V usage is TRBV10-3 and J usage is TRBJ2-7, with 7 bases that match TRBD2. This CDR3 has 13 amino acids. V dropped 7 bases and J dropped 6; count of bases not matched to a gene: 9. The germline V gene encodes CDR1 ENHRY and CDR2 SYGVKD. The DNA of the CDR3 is TGTGCCATCACCGGGGAGGGGAAGACCGAGCAGTACTTC. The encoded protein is CAITGEGKTEQYF.

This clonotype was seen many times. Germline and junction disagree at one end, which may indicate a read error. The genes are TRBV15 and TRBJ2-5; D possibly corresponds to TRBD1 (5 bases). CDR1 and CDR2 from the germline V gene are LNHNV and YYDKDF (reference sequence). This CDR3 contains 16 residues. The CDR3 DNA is TGTGCTACCAGCAGAGATGGGGCAGTGGCCGGTCAGACCCAGTACTTC. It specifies CATSRDGAVAGQTQYF.

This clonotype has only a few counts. CDR3 in amino acids: CASRRLAGRGPGSGYTF. In nucleotides, the CDR3 is TGTGCCAGCAGACGACTGGCGGGCAGGGGTCCGGGAAGTGGCTACACCTTC. The chain couples TRBV27 to TRBJ1-2, with D tentatively TRBD1 (6 bases). This CDR3 is built from 17 residues. The ends were cut back, 6 bases at V and 7 bases at J, with 27 bases in the middle. Germline V gene sequence: CDR1 MNHEY, CDR2 SMNVEV (reference sequence).

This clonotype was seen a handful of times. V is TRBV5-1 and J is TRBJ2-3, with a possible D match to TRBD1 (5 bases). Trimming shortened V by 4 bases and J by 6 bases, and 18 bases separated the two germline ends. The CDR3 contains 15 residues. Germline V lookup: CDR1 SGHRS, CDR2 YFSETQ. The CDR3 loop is CASSPVGDSADTQYF. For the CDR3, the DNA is TGCGCCAGCAGCCCTGTCGGTGACAGTGCGGATACGCAGTATTTT.

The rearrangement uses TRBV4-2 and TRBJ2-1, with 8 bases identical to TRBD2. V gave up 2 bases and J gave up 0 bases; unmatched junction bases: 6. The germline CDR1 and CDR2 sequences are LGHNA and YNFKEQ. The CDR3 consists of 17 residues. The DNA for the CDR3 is TGTGCCAGCAGCCAACACCTAGCGGGTACCTCCTACAATGAGCAGTTCTTC. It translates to CASSQHLAGTSYNEQFF.

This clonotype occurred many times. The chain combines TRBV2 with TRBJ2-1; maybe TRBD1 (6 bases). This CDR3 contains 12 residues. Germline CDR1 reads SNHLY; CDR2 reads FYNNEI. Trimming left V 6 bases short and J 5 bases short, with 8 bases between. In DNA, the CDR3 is TGTGCCAGCAGGGACAGAGACAATGAGCAGTTCTTC. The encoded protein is CASRDRDNEQFF.